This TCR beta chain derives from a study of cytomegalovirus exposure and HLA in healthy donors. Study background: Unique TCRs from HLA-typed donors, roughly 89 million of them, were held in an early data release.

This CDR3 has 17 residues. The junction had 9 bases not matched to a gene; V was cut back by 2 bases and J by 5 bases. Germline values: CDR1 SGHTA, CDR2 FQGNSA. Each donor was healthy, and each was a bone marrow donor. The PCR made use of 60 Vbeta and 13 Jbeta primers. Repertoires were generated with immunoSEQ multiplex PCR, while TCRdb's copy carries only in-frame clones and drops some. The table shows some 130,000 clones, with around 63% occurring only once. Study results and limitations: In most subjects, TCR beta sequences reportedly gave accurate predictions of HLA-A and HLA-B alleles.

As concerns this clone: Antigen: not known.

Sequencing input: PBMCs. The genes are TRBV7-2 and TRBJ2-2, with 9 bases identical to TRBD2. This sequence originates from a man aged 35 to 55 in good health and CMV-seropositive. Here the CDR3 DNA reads TGTGCCAGCAGCTTATTCGGCGGGAGGGCAGGTACCGGGGAGCTGTTTTTT. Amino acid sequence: CASSLFGGRAGTGELFF.